This TCR beta chain was captured in a study of blood T cell repertoires in COVID-19. Study-level information: Some COVID-19 samples were acute and others convalescent; all came from the United States, Italy and Spain. T cells, B-cell-depleted T cells, or PBMCs supplied cDNA or gDNA.

This clone was recorded once. As originally analysed: Amplified reference gene primers provided the basis for estimating nucleated cell counts. TCRdb keeps only in-frame clones here, not all; method: immunoSEQ multiplex PCR. V and J calls and clone size follow that table, whereas D and trimming were derived from the DNA. Of about 130,000 clones in the sample, roughly 80% were seen once. Germline V gene data show CDR1 as SGHRS and CDR2 as YFSETQ. V lost 4 bases to trimming and J lost 4 bases, with 12 bases between them. This CDR3 contains 14 residues. Sequencing was carried out using peripheral blood. V gene TRBV5-1 combines with J gene TRBJ1-3; no definite D call. The receptor was isolated from a woman of 80 years or more with acute or convalescent COVID-19. This CDR3 reads CASSPEAAGNTIYF. DNA for the CDR3: TGCGCCAGCAGCCCCGAGGCAGCAGGAAACACCATATATTTT.